Listed below are T cell receptor beta chains from one sample, sequenced in a study of spatial heterogeneity in lung cancer. In TCRdb, the 5' RACE reads were re-called with MiXCR into one record per CDR3 protein. Of about 38,000 distinct CDR3 sequences in the sample, roughly 8% are singletons; the top ten hold roughly 28%. The sample was PBMCs, taken at surgery. The receptors shown here come from a male donor with early-stage non-small cell lung cancer. Both conserved end residues are part of each CDR3. D genes are given only for firm matches. Rows give clone size only sometimes, using once, few, many, or a class for an expanded clone.

CDR3 DNA	CDR3 protein	D gene	clone size	V gene	J gene
TGTGCCAGCGCCTCTCGGGCAGGGCTGGGCGGCTACACCTTC	CASASRAGLGGYTF	-	many	TRBV11-1	TRBJ1-2
TGCAGTGCTAGAGCTGAGACTAGCGGGACGAACATTCAGTACTTC	CSARAETSGTNIQYF	TRBD2	many	TRBV20-1	TRBJ2-4
TGTGCCAGCAGCCACCTCCGGGAAGCGGGGGGGCGAAGTACAGATACGCAGTATTTT	CASSHLREAGGRSTDTQYF	TRBD2	-	TRBV7-2	TRBJ2-3
TGCGCCAGCAGCCAGGGCATCCTGGGCGAGACCCAGTACTTC	CASSQGILGETQYF	-	many	TRBV4-3	TRBJ2-5
TGTGCCAGCAGCCCCCCGGGACGGCAATATGGCTACACCTTC	CASSPPGRQYGYTF	-	few	TRBV7-6	TRBJ1-2
TGTGCCAGCAGTTCGTCCTGGGGACAGAAAAATGAGCAGTTCTTC	CASSSSWGQKNEQFF	TRBD1	few	TRBV6-5	TRBJ2-1
TGTGCCAGCAGTGAAGGACTAGCGGGGGGGCCTTCAGAGACCCAGTACTTC	CASSEGLAGGPSETQYF	TRBD2	few	TRBV6-1	TRBJ2-5
TGTGCCAGCAGCCGGGGGGACTCACCCCTCCACTTT	CASSRGDSPLHF	-	many	TRBV4-2	TRBJ1-6
TGTGCCAGCAGGCCCCGCCGGGACAGCCGTGAAGCTTTCTTT	CASRPRRDSREAFF	TRBD1	many	TRBV7-3	TRBJ1-1
TGTGCCAGCAGCGTGGCAACGGGTAACTATGGCTACACCTTC	CASSVATGNYGYTF	-	few	TRBV9	TRBJ1-2
TGCGCCAGCAGGCGTACAGGGGGGGAGACCCAGTACTTC	CASRRTGGETQYF	TRBD1	few	TRBV5-1	TRBJ2-5
TGTGCCAGCAGGCCACCCGGGGGGAACAATGAGCAGTTCTTC	CASRPPGGNNEQFF	TRBD2	many	TRBV11-1	TRBJ2-1
TGTGCCAGCAGCTTTCAAAAGCCGGAGCTGTTTTTT	CASSFQKPELFF	-	few	TRBV7-9	TRBJ2-2
TGTGCCAGCAGCTCCCGGACGGTGGACTCCGAAAAACTGTTTTTT	CASSSRTVDSEKLFF	-	many	TRBV11-3	TRBJ1-4